The 26 T cell receptor beta chains in this list originate from one sample, sequenced in a study of siplizumab effects on memory and regulatory T cells (dated by TCRdb to 2018 to 2020). Receptor amplification or capture employed the immunoSEQ multiplex PCR assay. TCRdb's version of the immuneACCESS table is confined to in-frame rearrangements and falls short of the full clone set. An unresolved V gene accounts for under half of the shortfall where checked; the remainder is of unknown origin. This sample comprises over 80,000 clones, just under 95% of them detected only once. In total, the top ten clones hold 1% to 1.5% of the sample. The sequencing sample was made of non-Treg CD4+ T cells sorted from blood. What the cell subset or site label conveys for this sample: FACS-sorted unstimulated CD4+ non-regulatory T cells. Source of these receptors: a human donor in good health.

The chain employs TRBV2 and TRBJ1-3, with 8 bases fitting TRBD1. CDR1 SNHLY and CDR2 FYNNEI come from the germline V gene. Trimming at V came to 8 bases and at J to 0 bases, leaving 6 bases not matched to a gene. CDR3 length: 15 residues. DNA for the CDR3: TGTGCCAGCCGGGACAGGCTTCACTCTGGAAACACCATATATTTT. Its protein product is CASRDRLHSGNTIYF.

J is TRBJ2-1 and V is TRBV14; no definite D call. The CDR3 is 11 amino acids. Germline-derived CDR1 and CDR2 are SGHDN and FVKESK. V was pared by 6 bases and J by 4 bases, with 4 bases between. The DNA of the CDR3 is TGTGCCAGCAGAGGATACAATGAGCAGTTCTTC. This sequence encodes CASRGYNEQFF.

V usage is TRBV28 and J usage is TRBJ1-4, with D perhaps TRBD1 (5 bases). This CDR3 is built from 14 residues. With 3 bases removed from V and 8 bases from J, the gap between germline ends came to 13 bases. In germline, CDR1 is MDHEN, CDR2 SYDVKM. This CDR3 is CASSLWGSKEKLFF. As DNA, the CDR3 is TGTGCCAGCAGTTTGTGGGGGAGTAAGGAAAAACTGTTTTTT.

The chain uses TRBV7-2 and TRBJ1-3, with D unclear. Germline V CDR1 and CDR2: SGHTA, FQGNSA. The V and J ends lost 2 bases and 0 bases respectively, with 11 bases between them. This CDR3 is 16 amino acids long. The CDR3 DNA reads TGTGCCAGCAGCTTAATGTTCTCCGGCTCTGGAAACACCATATATTTT. Translation gives CASSLMFSGSGNTIYF.

This chain links TRBV29-1 with TRBJ1-1, with 9 bases that match TRBD1. Losses at the gene ends were 7 bases for V and 4 bases for J; bases not matched to a gene: 13. Per germline, CDR1 SQVTM and CDR2 ANQGSEA. The CDR3 contains 15 residues. In nucleotides, the CDR3 is TGCAGCGCAAGGACAGGGGAGAGTGGGGGCACTGAAGCTTTCTTT. Translated: CSARTGESGGTEAFF.

The chain links TRBV7-2 to TRBJ2-3; no firm D call. This CDR3 is built from 17 residues. Germline V gene lookup returns CDR1 SGHTA and CDR2 FQGNSA. V was clipped by 4 bases and J by 0 bases, with 17 bases between them. The CDR3: CASSSRTAKPSTDTQYF. Here the CDR3 DNA reads TGTGCCAGCAGCTCGCGGACGGCTAAGCCCAGCACAGATACGCAGTATTTT.

V is TRBV27 and J is TRBJ2-7, with TRBD2 identical over 10 bases. Germline CDR1 MNHEY, CDR2 SMNVEV (reference sequence). CDR3 length: 19 residues. Germline trimming cut 5 bases from V and 1 base from J; bases unmatched to any gene: 17. In DNA, the CDR3 is TGTGCCAGCAGTAGGCGGCAGCACCCGGGACTAGCGCTATCCTACGAGCAGTACTTC. It is translated as CASSRRQHPGLALSYEQYF.

The chain couples TRBV28 to TRBJ1-3; 8 nucleotides align to TRBD1. Germline V CDR1 and CDR2: MDHEN, SYDVKM. The CDR3 totals 17 residues. Trimming removed 8 bases from V and 7 bases from J; junction bases left unmatched: 19. CDR3 DNA: TGTGCCAGCGGCCCAGGGGGCGCAGGTTTTAGGTGGAACACCATATATTTT. This sequence encodes CASGPGGAGFRWNTIYF.

This sequence joins TRBV5-6 and TRBJ1-3; no definite D call. The CDR3 extends over 15 amino acids. V dropped 0 bases and J dropped 1 base, with 8 bases sitting between them. CDR1 and CDR2 (germline): SGHDT, YYEEEE. This CDR3 is CASSLDRRSGNTIYF. CDR3 nucleotide sequence: TGTGCCAGCAGCTTGGACAGAAGATCTGGAAACACCATATATTTT. Full variable domain (missing parts from reference TRBV5-6 and TRBJ1-3): DAGVTQSPTHLIKTRGQQVTLRCSPKSGHDTVSWYQQALGQGPQFIFQYYEEEERQRGNFPDRFSGHQFPNYSSELNVNALLLGDSALYLCASSLDRRSGNTIYFGEGSWLTVV.

The chain joins TRBV20-1 to TRBJ2-4; D uncertain. The CDR3 runs 10 residues. V was pared by 3 bases and J by 9 bases, with 6 bases between. CDR1 and CDR2 from the germline V gene are DFQATT and SNEGSKA (reference sequence). CDR3 in amino acids: CSASKGIQYF. CDR3 bases: TGCAGTGCTAGTAAGGGCATTCAGTACTTC.

This rearrangement joins TRBV27 to TRBJ2-1; TRBD2 matches 10 bases. CDR1 MNHEY and CDR2 SMNVEV come from the germline V gene (reference sequence). The trim removed 5 bases at V and 0 bases at J, leaving 10 bases unmatched. This CDR3 is 18 amino acids long. The CDR3 region has the DNA TGTGCCAGCAGTGCGTTAGCGGGAGGTCCGAGCTCCTACAATGAGCAGTTCTTC. It specifies CASSALAGGPSSYNEQFF.

This chain connects TRBV2 to TRBJ2-1; D possibly corresponds to TRBD2 (6 bases). The CDR3 runs to 14 residues. V lost 4 bases to trimming and J lost 5 bases, with 12 bases between them. From germline, CDR1 is SNHLY and CDR2 FYNNEI. The CDR3, as DNA: TGTGCCAGCAGTGGACTAGATAAAGACAATGAGCAGTTCTTC. This gives the protein CASSGLDKDNEQFF.

The CDR3 loop is CASSPGGLGGYTF. In DNA, the CDR3 is TGTGCCAGCAGTCCGGGGGGGCTGGGTGGCTACACCTTC. This sequence joins TRBV28 and TRBJ1-2; weak D call: TRBD1 (6 bases). Germline V gene lookup returns CDR1 MDHEN and CDR2 SYDVKM. The CDR3 consists of 13 residues. The V gene lost 5 bases and the J gene lost 7 bases, with 14 bases spanning the gap.

The gene calls are TRBV2 and TRBJ1-1; D is uncertain. V lost 6 bases and J lost 4, with 15 bases in between. The CDR3 has 14 amino acids. Looked up from germline, CDR1 is SNHLY and CDR2 is FYNNEI. The CDR3 nucleotides read TGTGCCAGCAGGTCGTCGGAAGGAGCCACTGAAGCTTTCTTT. The encoded protein is CASRSSEGATEAFF.

The chain uses TRBV19 and TRBJ1-1, with D maybe TRBD1 (6 bases). CDR1 is LNHDA, CDR2 SQIVND, per germline (reference sequence). The ends were cut back, 3 bases at V and 8 bases at J, with 13 bases in the middle. This CDR3 is built from 13 residues. CDR3 loop: CASSILGASEAFF. The CDR3 DNA is TGTGCCAGTAGTATCTTGGGGGCGTCCGAAGCTTTCTTT.

This clone was counted once. V gene TRBV2 combines with J gene TRBJ2-7; D is possibly TRBD1 (5 bases). This CDR3 has 11 amino acids. V was clipped by 11 bases and J by 3 bases, with 11 bases between them. The germline gives CDR1 SNHLY, CDR2 FYNNEI. CDR3 nucleotides: TGTGCCGGCGGACAAATCTACGAGCAGTACTTC. Translation gives CAGGQIYEQYF.

V and J are TRBV27 and TRBJ2-7, with D unresolved. Trimming left V 5 bases short and J 2 bases short, with 16 bases between. Germline V gene lookup returns CDR1 MNHEY and CDR2 SMNVEV (reference sequence). This CDR3 comprises 15 residues. DNA of the CDR3: TGTGCCAGCAGTACCCGGCCGGACGGCGCCTACGAGCAGTACTTC. Its translation is CASSTRPDGAYEQYF.

This rearrangement joins TRBV5-1 to TRBJ1-4; unclear D gene. This CDR3 is built from 12 residues. The V and J ends lost 0 bases and 8 bases respectively, with 5 bases between them. Germline CDR1 SGHRS, CDR2 YFSETQ. CDR3 sequence (DNA): TGCGCCAGCAGCTTGGTTGGCGAAAAACTGTTTTTT. Its translation: CASSLVGEKLFF.

A word on this clone: Other DNA variants within this sample encode the same CDR3. The chain couples TRBV11-3 to TRBJ2-3, with D perhaps TRBD2 (5 bases). Germline V gene data show CDR1 as SGHNT and CDR2 as YENEEA. The V gene lost 0 bases and the J gene lost 3 bases, with 10 bases spanning the gap. This CDR3 region has 15 residues. CDR3 residues: CASSLDWRSTDTQYF. In nucleotides, the CDR3 is TGTGCCAGCAGCTTAGATTGGAGGAGTACAGATACGCAGTATTTT.

The chain joins TRBV28 to TRBJ1-5; 8 bases agree with TRBD1. Germline V gene sequence: CDR1 MDHEN, CDR2 SYDVKM. CDR3 size: 15 residues. J gave up 2 bases and V 6 bases, and 6 bases lay outside the gene matches. CDR3 DNA sequence: TGTGCCAGCAGCCCGACAGGGGTGGGCAATCAGCCCCAGCATTTT. Translated: CASSPTGVGNQPQHF.

This clone was seen only once. One junction end disagrees with the germline gene, perhaps due to a read error. The chain links TRBV5-6 to TRBJ1-2; D call uncertain. CDR1 is SGHDT, CDR2 YYEEEE, per germline. The CDR3 runs 12 residues. CDR3 loop: CASSLDPGRWSF. CDR3 nucleotide sequence: TGTGCCAGCAGCTTGGACCCTGGACGGTGGAGCTTC. Full variable domain (outside the CDR3, taken from reference TRBV5-6 and TRBJ1-2): DAGVTQSPTHLIKTRGQQVTLRCSPKSGHDTVSWYQQALGQGPQFIFQYYEEEERQRGNFPDRFSGHQFPNYSSELNVNALLLGDSALYLCASSLDPGRWSFGSGTRLTVV.

V and J are TRBV7-3 and TRBJ2-5; D is possibly TRBD2 (6 bases). Trimming removed 1 base at V and 4 bases at J, with 16 bases between. The CDR3 totals 16 residues. Germline V gives CDR1 SGHTA, CDR2 FQGTGA. The CDR3 nucleotides read TGTGCCAGCAGCTTAAAGCCCCGCGGGATGGGAGAGACCCAGTACTTC. Protein: CASSLKPRGMGETQYF.

This clone was seen a single time. The chain joins TRBV2 to TRBJ2-7; the match to TRBD2 covers 9 bases. The J segment lost 1 base and the V segment lost 4 bases, leaving 5 bases of the junction unmatched. Germline CDR1 is SNHLY and CDR2 is FYNNEI. This CDR3 is 15 amino acids long. CDR3 DNA sequence: TGTGCCAGCAGTGTGGGGCGGGAGGGATCCTACGAGCAGTACTTC. This gives the protein CASSVGREGSYEQYF.

V is TRBV11-3 and J is TRBJ2-7; TRBD2 aligns across 10 bases. In germline, CDR1 is SGHNT, CDR2 YENEEA. The CDR3 is 15 residues long. V lost 5 bases, J lost 5 bases, and 9 bases stayed unmatched. CDR3 sequence: CASSPDPGLANEQYF. As DNA, the CDR3 is TGTGCCAGCAGCCCTGATCCGGGACTAGCGAACGAGCAGTACTTC.

This chain joins TRBV7-6 and TRBJ1-5; D is uncertain. This CDR3 has 15 amino acids. Trimming left V 5 bases short and J 0 bases short, with 11 bases between. Germline V gene lookup returns CDR1 SGHVS and CDR2 FNYEAQ. In DNA, the CDR3 is TGTGCCAGCAGCGTCGGGTGGAGTAGCAATCAGCCCCAGCATTTT. Amino acid sequence: CASSVGWSSNQPQHF.

This chain connects TRBV19 to TRBJ2-6; D could derive from TRBD1 or TRBD2 (6 bases each). The CDR3 is 16 residues long. V was cut by 11 bases and J by 2 bases, with 19 bases left in between. CDR1 is LNHDA, CDR2 SQIVND, per germline (reference sequence). The CDR3 loop reads CAAERPGAAGANVLTF. For the CDR3, the DNA is TGTGCCGCCGAAAGGCCGGGGGCGGCTGGGGCCAACGTCCTGACTTTC.